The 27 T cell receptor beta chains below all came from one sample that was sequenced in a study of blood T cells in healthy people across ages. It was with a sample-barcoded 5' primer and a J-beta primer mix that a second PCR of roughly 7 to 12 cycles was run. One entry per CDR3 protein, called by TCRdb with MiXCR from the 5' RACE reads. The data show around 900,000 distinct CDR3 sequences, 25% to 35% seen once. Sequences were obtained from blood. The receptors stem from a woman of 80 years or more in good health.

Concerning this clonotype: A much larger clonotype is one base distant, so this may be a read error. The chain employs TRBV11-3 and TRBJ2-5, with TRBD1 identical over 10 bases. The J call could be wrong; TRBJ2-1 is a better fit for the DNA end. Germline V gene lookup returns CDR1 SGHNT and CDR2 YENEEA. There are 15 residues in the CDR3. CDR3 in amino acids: CASSPRTGGQETQFF. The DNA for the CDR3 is TGTGCCAGCAGCCCCCGGACAGGGGGACAAGAGACCCAGTTCTTC.

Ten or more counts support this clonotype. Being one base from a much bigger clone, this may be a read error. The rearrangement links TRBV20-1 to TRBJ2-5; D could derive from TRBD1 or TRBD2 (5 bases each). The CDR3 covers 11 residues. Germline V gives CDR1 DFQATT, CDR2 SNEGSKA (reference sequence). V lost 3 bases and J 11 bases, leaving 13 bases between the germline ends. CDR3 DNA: TGCAGTGCTAGTGGGGGAAATGAGCAGTACTTC. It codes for CSASGGNEQYF.

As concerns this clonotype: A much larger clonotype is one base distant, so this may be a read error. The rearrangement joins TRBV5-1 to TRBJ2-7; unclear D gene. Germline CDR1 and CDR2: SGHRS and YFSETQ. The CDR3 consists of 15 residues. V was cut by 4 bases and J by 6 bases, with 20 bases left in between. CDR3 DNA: TGCGCCAGCAGCCCCCTGCCCCAGACTCGAAGCGAGCAGTACTTC. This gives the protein CASSPLPQTRSEQYF.

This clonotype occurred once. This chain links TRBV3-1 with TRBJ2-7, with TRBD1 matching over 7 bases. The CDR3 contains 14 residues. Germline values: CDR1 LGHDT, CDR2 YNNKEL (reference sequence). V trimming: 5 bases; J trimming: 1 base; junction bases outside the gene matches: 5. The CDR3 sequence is CASSWGTVSYEQYF. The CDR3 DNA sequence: TGTGCCAGCAGCTGGGGGACAGTGTCCTACGAGCAGTACTTC.

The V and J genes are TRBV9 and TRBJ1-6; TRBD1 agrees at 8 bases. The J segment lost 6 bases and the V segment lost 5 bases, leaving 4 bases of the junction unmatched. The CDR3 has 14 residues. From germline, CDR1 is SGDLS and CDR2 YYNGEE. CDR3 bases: TGTGCCAGCAGGGAGGGACAGGTTAATTCACCCCTCCACTTT. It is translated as CASREGQVNSPLHF. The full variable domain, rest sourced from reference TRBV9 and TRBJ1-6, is DSGVTQTPKHLITATGQRVTLRCSPRSGDLSVYWYQQSLDQGLQFLIQYYNGEERAKGNILERFSAQQFPDLHSELNLSSLELGDSALYFCASREGQVNSPLHFGNGTRLTVT.

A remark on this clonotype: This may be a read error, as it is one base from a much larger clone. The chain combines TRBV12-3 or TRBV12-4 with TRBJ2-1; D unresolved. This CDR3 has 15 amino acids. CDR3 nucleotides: TGTGCCGGCAGTTTATCGGACGTTGACTACAATGAGCAGTTCTTC. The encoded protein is CAGSLSDVDYNEQFF.

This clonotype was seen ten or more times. CDR3 sequence reads: CSATRYGSETQYF. For the CDR3, the DNA is TGCAGTGCTACCCGGTACGGCTCGGAGACCCAGTACTTC. The chain has TRBV20-1 and TRBJ2-5; D unresolved. The CDR3 covers 13 residues. The V end lost 4 bases, the J end lost 5 bases, and 14 bases lay between the germline ends. The germline gives CDR1 DFQATT, CDR2 SNEGSKA (reference sequence).

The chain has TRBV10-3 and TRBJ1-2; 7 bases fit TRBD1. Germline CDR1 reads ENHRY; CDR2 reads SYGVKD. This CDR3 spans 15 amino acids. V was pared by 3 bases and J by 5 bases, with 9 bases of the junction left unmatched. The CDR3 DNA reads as TGTGCCATCAGTGAAGAGGGGCAGGGGGGTTATGGCTACACCTTC. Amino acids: CAISEEGQGGYGYTF.

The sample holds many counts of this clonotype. The CDR3 coding sequence is TGTGCCAGCAGCACCTTCCACTTGGCGGGGGTCCAATCAGATACGCAGTATTTT. Protein: CASSTFHLAGVQSDTQYF. The gene calls are TRBV7-9 and TRBJ2-3; 7 positions agree with TRBD2. With V trimmed by 5 bases and J by 4 bases, 18 bases remained unmatched. The CDR3 spans 18 residues. CDR1 is SEHNR, CDR2 FQNEAQ, per germline (reference sequence).

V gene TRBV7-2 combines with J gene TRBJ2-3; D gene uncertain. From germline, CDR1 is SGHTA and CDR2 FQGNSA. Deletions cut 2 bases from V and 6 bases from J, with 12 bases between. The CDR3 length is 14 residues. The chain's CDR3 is CASSLLRTSDTQYF. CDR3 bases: TGTGCCAGCAGCTTATTACGGACCAGTGATACGCAGTATTTT.

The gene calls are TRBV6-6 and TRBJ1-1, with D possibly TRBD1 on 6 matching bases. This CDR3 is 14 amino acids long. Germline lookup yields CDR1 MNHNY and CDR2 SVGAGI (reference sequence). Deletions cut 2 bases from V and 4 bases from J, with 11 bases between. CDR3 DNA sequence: TGTGCCAGCAGTTACGGGGGCGCTGGCACTGAAGCTTTCTTT. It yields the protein CASSYGGAGTEAFF.

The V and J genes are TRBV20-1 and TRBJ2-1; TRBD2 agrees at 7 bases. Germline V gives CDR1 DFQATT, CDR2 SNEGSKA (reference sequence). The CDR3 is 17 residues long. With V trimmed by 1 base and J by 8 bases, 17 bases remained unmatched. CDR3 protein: CSARVPAGEGYGYEQFF. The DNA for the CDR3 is TGCAGTGCTAGAGTCCCCGCGGGAGAGGGTTATGGATATGAGCAGTTCTTC.

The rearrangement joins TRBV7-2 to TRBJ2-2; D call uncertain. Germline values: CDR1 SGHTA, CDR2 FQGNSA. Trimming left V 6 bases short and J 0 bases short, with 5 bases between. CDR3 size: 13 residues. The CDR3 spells CASRVSNTGELFF. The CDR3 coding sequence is TGTGCCAGCAGAGTCTCGAACACCGGGGAGCTGTTTTTT.

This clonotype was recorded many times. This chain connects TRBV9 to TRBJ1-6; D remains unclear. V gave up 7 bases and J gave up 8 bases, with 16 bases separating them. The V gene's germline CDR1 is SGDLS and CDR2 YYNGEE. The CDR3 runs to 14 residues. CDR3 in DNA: TGTGCCAGCGAGAAAGGGAATAAGGATTCACCCCTCCACTTT. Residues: CASEKGNKDSPLHF.

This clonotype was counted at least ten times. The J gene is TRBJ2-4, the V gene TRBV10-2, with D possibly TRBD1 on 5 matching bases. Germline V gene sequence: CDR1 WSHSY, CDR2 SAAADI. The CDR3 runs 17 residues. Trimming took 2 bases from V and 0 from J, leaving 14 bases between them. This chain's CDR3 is CASSEGHSLLAKNIQYF. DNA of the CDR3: TGCGCCAGCAGTGAGGGACATAGTCTGTTAGCCAAAAACATTCAGTACTTC.

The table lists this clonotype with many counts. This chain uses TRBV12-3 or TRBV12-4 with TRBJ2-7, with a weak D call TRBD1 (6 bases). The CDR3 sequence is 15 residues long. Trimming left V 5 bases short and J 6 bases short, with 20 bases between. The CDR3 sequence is CASSPRTRGIGEQYF. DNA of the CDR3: TGTGCCAGCAGTCCCCGGACCAGGGGAATCGGCGAGCAGTACTTC.

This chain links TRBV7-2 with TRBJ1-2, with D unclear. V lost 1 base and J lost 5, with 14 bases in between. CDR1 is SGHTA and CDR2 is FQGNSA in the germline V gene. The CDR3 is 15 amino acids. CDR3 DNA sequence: TGTGCCAGCAGCTTAGGGGCCTCGGGCAGATATGGCTACACCTTC. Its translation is CASSLGASGRYGYTF.

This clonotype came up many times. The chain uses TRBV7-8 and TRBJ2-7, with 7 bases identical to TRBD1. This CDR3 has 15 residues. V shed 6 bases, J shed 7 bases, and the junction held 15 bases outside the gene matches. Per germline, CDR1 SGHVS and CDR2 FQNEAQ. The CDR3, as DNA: TGTGCCAGCAGGCCCTCCCGGGACAGATCCCGGGAGCAGTACTTC. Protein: CASRPSRDRSREQYF.

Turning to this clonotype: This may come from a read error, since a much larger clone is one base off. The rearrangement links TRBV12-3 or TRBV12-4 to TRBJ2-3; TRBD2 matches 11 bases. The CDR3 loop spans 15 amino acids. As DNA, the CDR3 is TGTGCCAGCAGCCATCTAGCGGGGGGTATGGATACGCGGTATTTT. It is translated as CASSHLAGGMDTRYF.

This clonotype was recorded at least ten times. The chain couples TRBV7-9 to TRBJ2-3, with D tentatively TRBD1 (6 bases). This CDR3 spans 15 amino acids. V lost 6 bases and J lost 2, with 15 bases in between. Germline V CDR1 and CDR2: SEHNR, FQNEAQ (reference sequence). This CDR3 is CASRLSGGNTDTQYF. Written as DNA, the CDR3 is TGTGCCAGCAGACTAAGTGGGGGCAACACAGATACGCAGTATTTT.

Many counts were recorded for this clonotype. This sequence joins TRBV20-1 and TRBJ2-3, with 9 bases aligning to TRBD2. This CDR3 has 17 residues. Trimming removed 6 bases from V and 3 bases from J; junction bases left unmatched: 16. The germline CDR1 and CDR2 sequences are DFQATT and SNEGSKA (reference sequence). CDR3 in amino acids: CSAPHSGGSGVTDTQYF. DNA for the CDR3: TGCAGTGCCCCCCACAGCGGGGGGAGCGGGGTTACAGATACGCAGTATTTT.

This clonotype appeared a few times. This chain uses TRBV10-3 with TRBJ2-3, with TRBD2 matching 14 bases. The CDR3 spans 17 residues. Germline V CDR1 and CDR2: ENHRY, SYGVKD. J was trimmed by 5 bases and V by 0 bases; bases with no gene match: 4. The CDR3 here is CAISESTSGGAVDTQYF. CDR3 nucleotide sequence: TGTGCCATCAGTGAGTCGACTAGCGGGGGGGCAGTAGATACGCAGTATTTT.

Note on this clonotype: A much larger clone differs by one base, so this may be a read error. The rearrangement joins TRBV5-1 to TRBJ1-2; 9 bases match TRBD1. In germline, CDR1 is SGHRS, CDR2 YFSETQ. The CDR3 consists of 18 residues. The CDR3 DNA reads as TGCGCCAGCAGCCTTACTACCCAACCGGGACAGGGTAAATATGGCTGCACCTTC. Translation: CASSLTTQPGQGKYGCTF.

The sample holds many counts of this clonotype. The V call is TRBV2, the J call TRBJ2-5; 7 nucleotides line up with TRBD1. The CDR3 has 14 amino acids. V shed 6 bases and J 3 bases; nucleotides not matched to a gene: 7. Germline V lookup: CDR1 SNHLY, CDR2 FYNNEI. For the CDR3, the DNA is TGTGCCAGCAGCCGGGGACAGCCAAAAGAGACCCAGTACTTC. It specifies CASSRGQPKETQYF.

CDR3 protein: CAWSHLNSGANVLTF. The CDR3 DNA sequence: TGTGCCTGGAGCCATTTAAACTCTGGGGCCAACGTCCTGACTTTC. The rearrangement uses TRBV30 and TRBJ2-6; D unclear. With 3 bases removed from V and 0 bases from J, the gap between germline ends came to 9 bases. CDR3 length: 15 amino acids. The germline V gene has CDR1 GTSNPN and CDR2 SVGIG (reference sequence). Filled out from reference TRBV30 and TRBJ2-6, the complete variable domain reads SQTIHQWPATLVQPVGSPLSLECTVEGTSNPNLYWYRQAAGRGLQLLFYSVGIGQISSEVPQNLSASRPQDRQFILSSKKLLLSDSGFYLCAWSHLNSGANVLTFGAGSRLTVL.

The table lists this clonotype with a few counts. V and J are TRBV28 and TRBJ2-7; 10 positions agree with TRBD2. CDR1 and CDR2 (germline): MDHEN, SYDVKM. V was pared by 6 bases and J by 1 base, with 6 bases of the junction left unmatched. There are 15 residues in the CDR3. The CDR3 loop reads CASRKSLAGSYEQYF. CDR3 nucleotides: TGTGCCAGCAGGAAGTCACTAGCGGGGTCCTACGAGCAGTACTTC.

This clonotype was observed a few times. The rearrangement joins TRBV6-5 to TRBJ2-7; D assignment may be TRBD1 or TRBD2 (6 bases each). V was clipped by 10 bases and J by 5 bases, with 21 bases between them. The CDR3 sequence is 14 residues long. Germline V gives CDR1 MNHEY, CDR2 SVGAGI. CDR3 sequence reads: CATHRSGALDEQYF. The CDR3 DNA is TGTGCCACCCATCGGTCGGGGGCTTTGGACGAGCAGTACTTC.